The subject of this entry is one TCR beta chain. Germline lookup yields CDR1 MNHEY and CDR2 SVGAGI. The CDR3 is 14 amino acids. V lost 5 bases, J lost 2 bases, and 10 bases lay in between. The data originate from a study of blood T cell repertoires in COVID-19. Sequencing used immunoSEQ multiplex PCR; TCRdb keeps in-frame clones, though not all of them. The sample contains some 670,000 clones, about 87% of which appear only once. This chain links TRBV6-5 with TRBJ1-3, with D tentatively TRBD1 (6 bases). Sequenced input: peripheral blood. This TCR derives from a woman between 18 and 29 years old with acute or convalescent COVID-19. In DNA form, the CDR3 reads TGTGCCAGCAGTACAGGGCCCACTGGAAACACCATATATTTT. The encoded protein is CASSTGPTGNTIYF.